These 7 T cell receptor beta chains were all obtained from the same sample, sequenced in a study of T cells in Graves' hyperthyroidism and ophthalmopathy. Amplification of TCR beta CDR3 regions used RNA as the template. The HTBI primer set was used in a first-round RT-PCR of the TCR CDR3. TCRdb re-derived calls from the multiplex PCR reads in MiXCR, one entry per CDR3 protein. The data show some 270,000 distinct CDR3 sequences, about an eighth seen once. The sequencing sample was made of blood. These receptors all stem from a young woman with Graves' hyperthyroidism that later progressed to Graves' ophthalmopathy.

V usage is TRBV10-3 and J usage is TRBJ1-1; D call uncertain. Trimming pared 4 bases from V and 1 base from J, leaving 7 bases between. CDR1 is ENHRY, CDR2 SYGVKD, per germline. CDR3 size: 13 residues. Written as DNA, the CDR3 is TGTGCCATCAGTGGAGCCCGGAACACTGAAGCTTTCTTT. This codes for CAISGARNTEAFF.

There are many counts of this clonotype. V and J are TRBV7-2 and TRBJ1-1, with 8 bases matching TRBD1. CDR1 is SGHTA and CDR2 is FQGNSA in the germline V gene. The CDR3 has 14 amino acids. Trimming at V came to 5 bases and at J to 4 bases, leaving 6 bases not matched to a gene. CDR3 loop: CASSPRGLVTEAFF. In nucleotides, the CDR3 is TGTGCCAGCAGCCCCAGGGGGCTGGTCACTGAAGCTTTCTTT.

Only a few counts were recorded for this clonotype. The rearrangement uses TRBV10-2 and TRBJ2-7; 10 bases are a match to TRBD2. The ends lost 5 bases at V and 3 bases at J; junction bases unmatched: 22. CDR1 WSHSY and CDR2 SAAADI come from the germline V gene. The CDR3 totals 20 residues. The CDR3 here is CASSPPQGILAGVLVYEQYF. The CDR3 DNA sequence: TGCGCCAGCAGTCCACCGCAGGGGATCCTAGCGGGAGTTCTTGTCTACGAGCAGTACTTC.

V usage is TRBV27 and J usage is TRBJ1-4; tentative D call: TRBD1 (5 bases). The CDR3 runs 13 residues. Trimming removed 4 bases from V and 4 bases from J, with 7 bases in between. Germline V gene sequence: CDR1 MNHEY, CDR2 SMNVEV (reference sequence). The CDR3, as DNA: TGTGCCAGCAGTTCCAGGGTTAATGAAAAACTGTTTTTT. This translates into CASSSRVNEKLFF.

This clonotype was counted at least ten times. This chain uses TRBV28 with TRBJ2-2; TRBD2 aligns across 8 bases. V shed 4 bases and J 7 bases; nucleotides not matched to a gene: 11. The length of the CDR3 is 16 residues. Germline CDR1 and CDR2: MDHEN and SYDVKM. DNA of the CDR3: TGTGCCAGCAGTTCTCCTCCGGGGGGGGCTGGCGGGGAGCTGTTTTTT. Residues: CASSSPPGGAGGELFF.

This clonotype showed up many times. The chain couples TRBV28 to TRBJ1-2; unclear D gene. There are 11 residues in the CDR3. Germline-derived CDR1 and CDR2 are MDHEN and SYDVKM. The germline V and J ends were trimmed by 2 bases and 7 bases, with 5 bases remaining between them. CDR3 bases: TGTGCCAGCAGTTTAAAGGGTGGCTACACCTTC. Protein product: CASSLKGGYTF.

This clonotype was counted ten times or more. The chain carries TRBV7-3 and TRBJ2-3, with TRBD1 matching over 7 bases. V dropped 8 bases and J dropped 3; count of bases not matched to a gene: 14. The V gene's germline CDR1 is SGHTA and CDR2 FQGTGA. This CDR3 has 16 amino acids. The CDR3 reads CASVTETGCSTDTQYF. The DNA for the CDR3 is TGTGCCAGCGTCACAGAGACAGGGTGTTCGACAGATACGCAGTATTTT.